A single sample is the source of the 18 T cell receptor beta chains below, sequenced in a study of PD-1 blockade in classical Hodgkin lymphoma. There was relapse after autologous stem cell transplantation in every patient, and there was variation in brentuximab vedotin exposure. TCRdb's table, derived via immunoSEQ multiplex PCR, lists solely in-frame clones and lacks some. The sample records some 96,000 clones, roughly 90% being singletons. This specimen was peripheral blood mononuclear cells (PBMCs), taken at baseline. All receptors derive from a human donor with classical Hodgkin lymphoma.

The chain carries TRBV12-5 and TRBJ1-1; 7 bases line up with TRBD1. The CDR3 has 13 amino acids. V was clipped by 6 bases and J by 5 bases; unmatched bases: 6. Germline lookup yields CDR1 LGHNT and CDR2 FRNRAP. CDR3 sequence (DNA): TGTGCTAGTGGCCGACAGGGTGCAACTGAAGCTTTCTTT. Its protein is CASGRQGATEAFF.

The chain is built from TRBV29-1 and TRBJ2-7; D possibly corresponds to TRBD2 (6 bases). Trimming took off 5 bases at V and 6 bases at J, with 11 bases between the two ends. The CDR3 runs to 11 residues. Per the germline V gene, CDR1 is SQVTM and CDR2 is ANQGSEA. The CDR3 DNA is TGCAGCGTTCTCGCGGGAAGCGAGCAGTACTTC. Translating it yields CSVLAGSEQYF.

This chain's CDR3 is CASSPDRVGRGYTF. In DNA form, the CDR3 reads TGCGCCAGCAGCCCGGACAGGGTGGGAAGAGGCTACACCTTC. The chain joins TRBV5-1 to TRBJ1-2, with 8 bases lining up with TRBD1. The CDR3 is made up of 14 amino acids. CDR1 is SGHRS and CDR2 is YFSETQ in the germline V gene. The V gene end was trimmed by 4 bases and the J gene end by 8 bases; junction bases not matched to a gene: 10. Full variable domain (remainder filled in from reference TRBV5-1 and TRBJ1-2): KAGVTQTPRYLIKTRGQQVTLSCSPISGHRSVSWYQQTPGQGLQFLFEYFSETQRNKGNFPGRFSGRQFSNSRSEMNVSTLELGDSALYLCASSPDRVGRGYTFGSGTRLTVV.

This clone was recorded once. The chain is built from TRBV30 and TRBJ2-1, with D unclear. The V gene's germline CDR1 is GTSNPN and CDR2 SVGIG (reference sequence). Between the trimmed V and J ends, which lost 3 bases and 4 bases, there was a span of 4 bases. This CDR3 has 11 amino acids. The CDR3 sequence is CAWRSYNEQFF. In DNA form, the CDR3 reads TGTGCCTGGAGGAGTTACAATGAGCAGTTCTTC.

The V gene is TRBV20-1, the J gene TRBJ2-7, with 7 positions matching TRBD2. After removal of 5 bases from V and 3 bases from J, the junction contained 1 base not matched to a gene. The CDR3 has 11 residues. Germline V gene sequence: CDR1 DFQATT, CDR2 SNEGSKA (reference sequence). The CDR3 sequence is CSAGGGYEQYF. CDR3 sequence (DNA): TGCAGTGCTGGGGGGGGCTACGAGCAGTACTTC.

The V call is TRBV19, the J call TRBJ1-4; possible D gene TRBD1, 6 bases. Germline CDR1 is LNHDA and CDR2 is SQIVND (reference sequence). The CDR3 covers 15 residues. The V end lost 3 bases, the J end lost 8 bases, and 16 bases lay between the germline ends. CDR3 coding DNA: TGTGCCAGTAGTATCTGGTGGGGCGACAGGGAAAAACTGTTTTTT. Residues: CASSIWWGDREKLFF.

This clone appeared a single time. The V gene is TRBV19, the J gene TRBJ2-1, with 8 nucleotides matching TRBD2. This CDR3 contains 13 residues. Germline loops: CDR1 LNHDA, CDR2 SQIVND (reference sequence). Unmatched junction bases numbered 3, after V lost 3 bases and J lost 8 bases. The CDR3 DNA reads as TGTGCCAGTAGTATGGCGGGGGGCTATGAGCAGTTCTTC. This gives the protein CASSMAGGYEQFF.

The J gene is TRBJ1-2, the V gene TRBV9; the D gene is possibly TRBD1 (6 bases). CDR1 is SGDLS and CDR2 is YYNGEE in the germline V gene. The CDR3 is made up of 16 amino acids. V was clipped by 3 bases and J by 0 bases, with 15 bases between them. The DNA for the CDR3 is TGTGCCAGCAGCGATAGTCGGGGGGCAGCTAACTATGGCTACACCTTC. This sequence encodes CASSDSRGAANYGYTF.

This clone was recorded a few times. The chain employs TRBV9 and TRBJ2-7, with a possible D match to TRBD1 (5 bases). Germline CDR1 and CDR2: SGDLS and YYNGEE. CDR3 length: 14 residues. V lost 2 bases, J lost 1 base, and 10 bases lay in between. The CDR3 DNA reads TGTGCCAGCAGCGTTGGGGCCCGTTCCTACGAGCAGTACTTC. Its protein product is CASSVGARSYEQYF.

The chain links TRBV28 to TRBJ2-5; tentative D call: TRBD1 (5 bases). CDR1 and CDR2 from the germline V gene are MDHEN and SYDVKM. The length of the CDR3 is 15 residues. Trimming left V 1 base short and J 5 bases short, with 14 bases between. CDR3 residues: CASSLSGRLGETQYF. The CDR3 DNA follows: TGTGCCAGCAGTTTATCAGGGCGATTGGGGGAGACCCAGTACTTC.

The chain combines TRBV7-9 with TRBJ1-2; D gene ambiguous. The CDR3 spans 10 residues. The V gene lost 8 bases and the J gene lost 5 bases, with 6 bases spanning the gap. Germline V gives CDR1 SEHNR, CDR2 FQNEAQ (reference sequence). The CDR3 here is CASGKYGYTF. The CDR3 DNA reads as TGTGCCAGCGGAAAATATGGCTACACCTTC.

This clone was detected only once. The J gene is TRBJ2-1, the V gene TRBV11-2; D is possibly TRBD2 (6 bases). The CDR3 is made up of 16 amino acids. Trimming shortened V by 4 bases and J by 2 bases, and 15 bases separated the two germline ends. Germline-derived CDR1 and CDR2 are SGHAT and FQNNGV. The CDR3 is CASSSYKGRTYNEQFF. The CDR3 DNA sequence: TGTGCCAGCAGCTCTTACAAAGGGAGGACCTACAATGAGCAGTTCTTC.

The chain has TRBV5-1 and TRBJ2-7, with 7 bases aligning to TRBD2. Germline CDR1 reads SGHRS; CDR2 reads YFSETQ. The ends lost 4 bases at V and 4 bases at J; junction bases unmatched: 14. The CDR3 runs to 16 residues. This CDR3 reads CASSLQSGTTDYEQYF. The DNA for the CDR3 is TGCGCCAGCAGCCTTCAAAGCGGGACTACAGATTACGAGCAGTACTTC.

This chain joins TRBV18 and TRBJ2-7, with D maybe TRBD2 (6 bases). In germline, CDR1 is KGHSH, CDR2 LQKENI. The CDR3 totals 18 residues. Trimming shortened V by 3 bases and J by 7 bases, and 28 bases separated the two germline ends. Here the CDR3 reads CASSPQTALRDSFVEQYF. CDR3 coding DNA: TGTGCCAGCTCACCCCAAACCGCTCTGCGGGACTCCTTCGTGGAGCAGTACTTC.

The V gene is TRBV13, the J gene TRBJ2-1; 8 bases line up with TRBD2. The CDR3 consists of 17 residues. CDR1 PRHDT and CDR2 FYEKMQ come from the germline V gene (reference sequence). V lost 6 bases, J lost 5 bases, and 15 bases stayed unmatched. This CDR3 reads CASRLSREGPQNNEQFF. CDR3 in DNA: TGTGCCAGCAGACTAAGTCGGGAGGGCCCTCAAAACAATGAGCAGTTCTTC.

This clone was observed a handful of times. The CDR3 sequence is CASGREGNMNTEAFF. DNA of the CDR3: TGTGCCAGCGGTAGGGAGGGTAACATGAACACTGAAGCTTTCTTT. This chain links TRBV11-2 with TRBJ1-1; D is ambiguous. Trimming took off 8 bases at V and 0 bases at J, with 16 bases between the two ends. Germline V lookup: CDR1 SGHAT, CDR2 FQNNGV. The CDR3 consists of 15 residues.

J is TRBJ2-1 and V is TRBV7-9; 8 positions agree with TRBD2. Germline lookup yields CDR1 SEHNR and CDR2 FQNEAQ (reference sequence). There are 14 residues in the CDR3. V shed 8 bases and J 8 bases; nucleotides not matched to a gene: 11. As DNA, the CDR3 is TGTGCCAGCCCCCCGGGACTAGAATATGATGAGCAGTTCTTC. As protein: CASPPGLEYDEQFF.

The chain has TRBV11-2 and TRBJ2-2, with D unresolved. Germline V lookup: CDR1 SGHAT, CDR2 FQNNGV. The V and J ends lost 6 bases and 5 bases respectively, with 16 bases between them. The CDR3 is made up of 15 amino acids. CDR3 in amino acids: CASSWRFGETGELFF. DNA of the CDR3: TGTGCCAGCAGTTGGCGGTTTGGAGAAACCGGGGAGCTGTTTTTT.